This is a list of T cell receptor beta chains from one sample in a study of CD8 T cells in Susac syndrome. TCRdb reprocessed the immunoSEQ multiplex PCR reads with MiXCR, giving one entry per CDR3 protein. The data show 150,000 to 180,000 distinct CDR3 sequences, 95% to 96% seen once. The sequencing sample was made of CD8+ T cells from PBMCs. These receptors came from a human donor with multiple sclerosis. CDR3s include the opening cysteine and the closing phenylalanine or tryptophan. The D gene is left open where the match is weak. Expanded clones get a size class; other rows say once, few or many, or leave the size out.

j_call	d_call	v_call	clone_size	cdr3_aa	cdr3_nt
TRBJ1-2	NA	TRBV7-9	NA	CASSFPLTAAGGYTF	TGTGCCAGCAGCTTCCCGTTAACAGCGGCAGGAGGCTACACCTTC
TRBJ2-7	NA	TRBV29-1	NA	CSVGLGGTGYEQYF	TGCAGCGTTGGGTTGGGAGGGACAGGCTACGAGCAGTACTTC
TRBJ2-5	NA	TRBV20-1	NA	CSARARGQETQYF	TGCAGTGCTAGAGCGCGGGGCCAAGAGACCCAGTACTTC
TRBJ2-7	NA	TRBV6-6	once	CASTQLLSYEQYF	TGTGCCAGCACCCAACTCCTATCCTACGAGCAGTACTTC
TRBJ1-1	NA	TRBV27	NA	CASSLRAGDTEAFF	TGTGCCAGCAGTTTAAGAGCGGGGGACACTGAAGCTTTCTTT
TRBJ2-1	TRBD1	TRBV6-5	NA	CASSYSTGDHNEQFF	TGTGCCAGCAGTTACTCGACAGGGGACCACAATGAGCAGTTCTTC
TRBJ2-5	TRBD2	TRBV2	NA	CASWSGGAETQYF	TGTGCCAGCTGGAGCGGGGGGGCAGAGACCCAGTACTTC
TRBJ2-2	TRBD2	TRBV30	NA	CAWRGLAGGLNTGELFF	TGTGCCTGGAGAGGACTAGCGGGGGGCCTGAACACCGGGGAGCTGTTTTTT
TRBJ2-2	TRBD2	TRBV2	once	CASSEPAGGTNTGELFF	TGTGCCAGCAGTGAACCGGCGGGGGGGACGAACACCGGGGAGCTGTTTTTT
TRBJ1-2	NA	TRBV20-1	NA	CSARDRASYGYTF	TGCAGTGCTAGAGACAGGGCCTCCTATGGCTACACCTTC
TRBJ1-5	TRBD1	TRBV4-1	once	CASGELGGGNQPQHF	TGCGCCAGCGGGGAGTTAGGGGGCGGCAATCAGCCCCAGCATTTT
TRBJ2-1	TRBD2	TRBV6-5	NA	CASSYTIAYGGSSGNEQFF	TGTGCCAGCAGTTACACCATTGCCTACGGGGGGAGCTCTGGCAATGAGCAGTTCTTC
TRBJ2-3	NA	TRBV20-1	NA	CSARVGGTDTQYF	TGCAGTGCTAGAGTCGGTGGCACAGATACGCAGTATTTT
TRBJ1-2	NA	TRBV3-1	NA	CASSQGRGALGYTF	TGTGCCAGCAGCCAAGGCAGAGGGGCCCTTGGCTACACCTTC
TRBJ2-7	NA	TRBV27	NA	CASRSDSAISDEQYF	TGTGCCAGCAGATCTGATTCAGCCATCTCTGACGAGCAGTACTTC
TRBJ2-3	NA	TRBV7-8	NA	CASSFATGTASTDTQYF	TGTGCCAGCAGCTTTGCAACCGGGACGGCTAGCACAGATACGCAGTATTTT
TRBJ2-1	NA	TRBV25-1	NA	CASSVAYEQFF	TGTGCCAGCAGTGTAGCCTATGAGCAGTTCTTC
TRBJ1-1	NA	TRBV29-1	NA	CSVAAGGDTEAFF	TGCAGCGTTGCGGCGGGTGGGGACACTGAAGCTTTCTTT
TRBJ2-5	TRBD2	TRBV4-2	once	CASSQEASGGAGETQYF	TGTGCCAGCAGCCAAGAAGCTAGCGGGGGGGCCGGGGAGACCCAGTACTTC
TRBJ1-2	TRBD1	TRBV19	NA	CASSTGQQINYGYTF	TGTGCCAGTAGTACGGGACAGCAGATTAACTATGGCTACACCTTC
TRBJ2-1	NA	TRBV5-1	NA	CASSLEGSHNEQFF	TGCGCCAGCAGCTTGGAAGGCTCCCACAATGAGCAGTTCTTC
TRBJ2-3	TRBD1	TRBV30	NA	CAWSGEAGGFADTQYF	TGTGCCTGGAGTGGGGAAGCAGGGGGCTTTGCAGATACGCAGTATTTT
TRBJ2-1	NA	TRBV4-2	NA	CASSPSQLAEQFF	TGTGCCAGCAGCCCGAGTCAACTAGCTGAGCAGTTCTTC
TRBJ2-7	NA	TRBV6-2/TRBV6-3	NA	CASRGEYEQYF	TGTGCCAGCAGAGGGGAGTACGAGCAGTACTTC
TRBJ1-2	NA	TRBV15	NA	CATSRGSMGLGPVHGYTF	TGTGCCACCAGCAGAGGAAGTATGGGCCTTGGACCTGTACATGGCTACACCTTC
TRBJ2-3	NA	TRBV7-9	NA	CASSSPQHDTQYF	TGTGCCAGCAGCTCACCCCAACACGATACGCAGTATTTT
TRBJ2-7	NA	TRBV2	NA	CASRSGQLSYEQYF	TGTGCCAGCAGATCCGGACAGCTCTCCTACGAGCAGTACTTC
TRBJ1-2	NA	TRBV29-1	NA	CSVKRGVDYGYTF	TGCAGCGTAAAACGGGGGGTTGACTATGGCTACACCTTC
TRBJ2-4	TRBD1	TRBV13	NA	CASRSTTGRNIQYF	TGTGCCAGCAGATCAACGACAGGGCGAAACATTCAGTACTTC
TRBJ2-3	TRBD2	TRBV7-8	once	CASSPGLAGGRTDTQYF	TGTGCCAGCAGCCCGGGGCTAGCGGGGGGGCGCACAGATACGCAGTATTTT
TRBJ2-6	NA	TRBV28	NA	CATLPGTGANVLTF	TGTGCCACCCTCCCCGGGACTGGGGCCAACGTCCTGACTTTC
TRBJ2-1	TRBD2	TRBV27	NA	CASSSGLAGYNEQFF	TGTGCCAGCAGTTCAGGACTAGCGGGGTACAATGAGCAGTTCTTC
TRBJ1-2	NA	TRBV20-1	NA	CSARAASSYGYTF	TGCAGTGCTAGAGCGGCAAGTAGCTATGGCTACACCTTC
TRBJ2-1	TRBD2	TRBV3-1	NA	CASSQEYGRSSYNEQFF	TGTGCCAGCAGCCAAGAATACGGGAGGAGCTCCTACAATGAGCAGTTCTTC
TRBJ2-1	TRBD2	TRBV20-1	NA	CSAALAVPPSYNEQFF	TGCAGTGCTGCCCTAGCGGTCCCTCCATCCTACAATGAGCAGTTCTTC
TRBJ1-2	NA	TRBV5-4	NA	CASSLPGRGANYGYTF	TGTGCCAGCAGCTTGCCCGGGCGGGGTGCTAACTATGGCTACACCTTC
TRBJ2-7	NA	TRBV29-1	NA	CSVQDGYEQYF	TGCAGCGTCCAGGACGGTTACGAGCAGTACTTC
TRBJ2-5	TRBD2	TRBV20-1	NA	CSAEGPDERPGGPGETQYF	TGCAGTGCGGAAGGACCGGACGAACGCCCGGGGGGGCCTGGGGAGACCCAGTACTTC
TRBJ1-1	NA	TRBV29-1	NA	CSVEGLGQGITEAFF	TGCAGCGTTGAAGGGCTTGGTCAGGGAATCACTGAAGCTTTCTTT
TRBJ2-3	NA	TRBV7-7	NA	CASSLGGAPPLTDTQYF	TGTGCTAGCAGCTTAGGAGGGGCGCCCCCGTTGACAGATACGCAGTATTTT
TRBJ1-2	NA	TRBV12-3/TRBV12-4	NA	CASSSLTSPQGYTF	TGTGCCAGCAGTTCCCTGACAAGCCCACAAGGCTACACCTTC